The clone carrying this T cell receptor (beta chain) was counted many times. Germline CDR1 MNHNS, CDR2 SASEGT. The CDR3 runs 14 residues. Trimming removed 6 bases at V and 6 bases at J, with 12 bases between. The data are from a study of T cells in Graves' hyperthyroidism and ophthalmopathy. Researchers took RNA transcripts and amplified the TCR beta CDR3 regions from them. Initially, a first-round RT-PCR of the TCR CDR3 employed the HTBI primer set. One entry per CDR3 protein results from TCRdb running MiXCR on the multiplex PCR reads. This sample yields some 620,000 distinct CDR3 sequences, of which 15% to 20% are seen a single time; approximately 3.9% belongs to the top ten.

V gene TRBV6-1 combines with J gene TRBJ1-6; D might be TRBD1 (5 bases). The sample was blood. This receptor was identified in a woman aged 25-40 years with Graves' hyperthyroidism. The CDR3 protein is CASRTGRSNSPLHF. CDR3 nucleotide sequence: TGTGCCAGCAGAACGGGACGGAGTAATTCACCCCTCCACTTT.